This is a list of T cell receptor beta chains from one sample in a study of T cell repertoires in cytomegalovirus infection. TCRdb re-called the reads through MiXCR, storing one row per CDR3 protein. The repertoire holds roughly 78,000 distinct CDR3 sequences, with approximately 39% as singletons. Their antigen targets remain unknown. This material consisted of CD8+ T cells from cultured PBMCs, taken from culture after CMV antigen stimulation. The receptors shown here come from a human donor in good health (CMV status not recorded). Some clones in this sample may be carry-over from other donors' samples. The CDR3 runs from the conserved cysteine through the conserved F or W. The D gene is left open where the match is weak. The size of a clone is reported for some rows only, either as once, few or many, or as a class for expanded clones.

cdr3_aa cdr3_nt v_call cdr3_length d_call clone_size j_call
CASSAGPIATNEKLFF TGTGCCAGCAGCGCAGGGCCTATTGCAACTAATGAAAAACTGTTTTTT TRBV7-6 16 . . TRBJ1-4
CASSLSRSEQYF TGTGCCAGCAGCTTATCACGTTCCGAGCAGTACTTC TRBV7-2 12 . many TRBJ2-7
CATQPTSFAGELFF TGTGCCACGCAACCAACTAGCTTCGCCGGGGAGCTGTTTTTT TRBV15 14 . . TRBJ2-2
CASSPGTSGGTDTQYF TGTGCCAGCAGCCCAGGGACTAGCGGGGGGACTGATACGCAGTATTTT TRBV7-9 16 TRBD2 many TRBJ2-3
CASKDPGGNQPQHF TGTGCCAGCAAGGACCCAGGGGGCAATCAGCCCCAGCATTTT TRBV28 14 . many TRBJ1-5
CASKIASESNQPQHF TGTGCCAGTAAAATAGCGTCGGAGAGCAATCAGCCCCAGCATTTT TRBV19 15 . . TRBJ1-5
CASSSPRTLGAEAFF TGTGCCAGCAGTTCCCCGCGGACCCTGGGGGCTGAAGCTTTCTTT TRBV6-2/TRBV6-3 15 . many TRBJ1-1
CASCWDSSYNEQFF TGTGCCAGCTGTTGGGACAGCTCCTACAATGAGCAGTTCTTC TRBV2 14 TRBD1 few TRBJ2-1
CASEAGSYEQYF TGTGCCAGCGAGGCAGGATCCTACGAGCAGTACTTC TRBV6-2/TRBV6-3 12 . . TRBJ2-7
CASSHRTAKETQYF TGTGCCAGCAGCCACCGGACAGCTAAAGAGACCCAGTACTTC TRBV7-8 14 . few TRBJ2-5
CASSQAQHNEQFF TGCGCCAGCAGCCAAGCGCAGCACAATGAGCAGTTCTTC TRBV4-1 13 . . TRBJ2-1
CASSLTGPSKQFF TGTGCCAGCAGCTTAACGGGCCCTTCAAAACAGTTCTTC TRBV5-8 13 . . TRBJ2-1
CASSLEVAGSTDTQYF TGTGCCAGCAGCTTAGAAGTAGCGGGGAGCACAGATACGCAGTATTTT TRBV7-6 16 TRBD2 few TRBJ2-3
CASRPSADRATGGLNSGANVLTF TGTGCCAGCAGGCCATCCGCAGATCGGGCAACAGGGGGTCTGAACTCTGGGGCCAACGTCCTGACTTTC TRBV7-6 23 TRBD1 few TRBJ2-6
CASSFISALETQYF TGTGCCAGCAGTTTCATCTCGGCTTTAGAGACCCAGTACTTC TRBV12-3/TRBV12-4 14 . many TRBJ2-5
CATSSGGGASTDTQYF TGTGCCACCAGCAGTGGAGGCGGAGCCAGCACAGATACGCAGTATTTT TRBV15 16 . . TRBJ2-3
CASSASLATSTDTQYF TGTGCCAGCAGTGCGTCACTAGCGACTAGCACAGATACGCAGTATTTT TRBV28 16 TRBD2 . TRBJ2-3
CASSEAWTLSSNEQFF TGTGCCAGCAGTGAAGCGTGGACCCTTTCGAGCAATGAGCAGTTCTTC TRBV2 16 . . TRBJ2-1
CASSPPGAGISYEQYF TGTGCCAGCAGCCCGCCCGGGGCCGGGATATCGTACGAGCAGTACTTC TRBV7-9 16 . few TRBJ2-7
CASSMSGLAGEQFF TGTGCCAGCAGCATGTCGGGACTAGCGGGTGAGCAGTTCTTC TRBV7-8 14 TRBD2 few TRBJ2-1